A selection of T cell receptor beta chains follows, all from one sample in a study of T cell responses to AZD1222 COVID-19 vaccine. Produced via immunoSEQ multiplex PCR; TCRdb's table is partial and in-frame only. Of fewer than 250,000 clones in the sample, about 93% were seen once. The material sequenced was peripheral blood, taken on day 0 of MenACWY control vaccination. All receptors derive from an adult in good health. Each CDR3 is given with its conserved first and last residue. A D gene is named only where the DNA matches it firmly. Clone size is shown for a subset of rows, as once, few, many or a class of expanded clone.

.	TRBV7-4	TRBJ2-5	.	CASSWGGTQYF	TGTGCCAGCAGCTGGGGCGGGACCCAGTACTTC
TRBD1	TRBV5-4	TRBJ2-2	.	CASSPGGQGGTGELFF	TGTGCCAGCAGCCCCGGGGGACAGGGGGGAACCGGGGAGCTGTTTTTT
.	TRBV6-5	TRBJ1-1	.	CASIGLNTEAFF	TGTGCCAGCATTGGGTTGAACACTGAAGCTTTCTTT
TRBD1	TRBV5-6	TRBJ1-2	.	CASRPDRAYGYTF	TGTGCCAGCAGGCCAGACAGGGCTTATGGCTACACCTTC
TRBD1	TRBV6-1	TRBJ1-2	.	CASSGPTGGARFGYTF	TGTGCCAGCAGTGGCCCGACAGGGGGCGCCCGGTTTGGCTACACCTTC
TRBD2	TRBV30	TRBJ2-4	.	CAWSGEGLAKNIQYF	TGTGCCTGGAGTGGGGAGGGACTAGCCAAAAACATTCAGTACTTC
.	TRBV29-1	TRBJ1-5	.	CSPTWSSWPQNQPQHF	TGCAGCCCCACTTGGTCCAGCTGGCCCCAAAATCAGCCCCAGCATTTT
.	TRBV19	TRBJ1-2	.	CASSNGQFYGYTF	TGTGCCAGTAGTAACGGACAGTTCTATGGCTACACCTTC
TRBD1	TRBV27	TRBJ1-2	.	CASGPGTGRYGYTF	TGTGCCAGCGGACCCGGGACAGGCCGCTATGGCTACACCTTC
.	TRBV19	TRBJ2-1	.	CASSIDRHNEQFF	TGTGCCAGTAGTATAGATAGACACAATGAGCAGTTCTTC
.	TRBV20-1	TRBJ1-2	.	CSARDGVGYTF	TGCAGTGCCCGGGATGGGGTGGGCTACACCTTC
TRBD1	TRBV7-8	TRBJ2-5	.	CASRKGALGETQYF	TGTGCCAGCAGAAAGGGGGCTTTAGGGGAGACCCAGTACTTC
TRBD1	TRBV28	TRBJ2-5	.	CASNTPSGQGETQYF	TGTGCCAGCAATACCCCTTCGGGACAGGGGGAGACCCAGTACTTC
.	TRBV15	TRBJ1-5	.	CATSRPNTASGYSNQPQHF	TGTGCCACCAGCAGACCTAACACAGCGTCAGGCTATAGCAATCAGCCCCAGCATTTT
.	TRBV5-5	TRBJ1-6	.	CASSLAGDYNSPLHF	TGTGCCAGCAGCTTGGCAGGGGACTATAATTCACCCCTCCACTTT
.	TRBV7-6	TRBJ2-2	.	CAGSRGNTGELFF	TGTGCCGGCTCCAGGGGGAACACCGGGGAGCTGTTTTTT
.	TRBV6-1	TRBJ2-7	.	CASSEPRSAYEQYF	TGTGCCAGCAGTGAGCCCCGGAGTGCCTACGAGCAGTACTTC
TRBD1	TRBV6-5	TRBJ2-3	.	CASSSRTGALDTQYF	TGTGCCAGCAGCTCTAGGACAGGGGCCTTGGATACGCAGTATTTT
.	TRBV7-9	TRBJ1-1	.	CASSFLGAEAFF	TGTGCCAGCAGCTTCCTCGGTGCTGAAGCTTTCTTT
.	TRBV7-6	TRBJ2-2	once	CASSLEVLEYTGELFF	TGTGCCAGCAGCTTAGAGGTTTTGGAATACACCGGGGAGCTGTTTTTT
.	TRBV5-6	TRBJ2-1	.	CASIRAATNEQFF	TGTGCCAGCATCAGGGCGGCTACAAATGAGCAGTTCTTC
.	TRBV30	TRBJ2-1	.	CAWSGGSALTGEQFF	TGTGCCTGGAGTGGAGGTAGCGCGCTTACCGGGGAGCAGTTCTTC
.	TRBV28	TRBJ2-7	.	CASSLGGGMDEQYF	TGTGCCAGCAGTTTAGGAGGGGGCATGGACGAGCAGTACTTC
.	TRBV7-6	TRBJ2-7	.	CASSLDSYRYEQYF	TGTGCCAGCAGCTTAGACTCCTACCGTTATGAGCAGTACTTC
TRBD1	TRBV5-1	TRBJ1-3	.	CASSLQGKAGNTIYF	TGCGCCAGCAGCTTACAGGGGAAGGCTGGAAACACCATATATTTT
.	TRBV6-6	TRBJ2-7	few	CASSLVQGYEQYF	TGTGCCAGCAGTTTGGTACAGGGCTACGAGCAGTACTTC
.	TRBV6-5	TRBJ1-6	.	CASRQGNSPLHF	TGTGCCAGCAGACAGGGAAATTCACCCCTCCACTTT
TRBD1	TRBV6-1	TRBJ2-1	.	CASSENAGTGVANEQFF	TGTGCCAGCAGCGAAAACGCCGGGACAGGGGTAGCCAATGAGCAGTTCTTC
TRBD1	TRBV5-4	TRBJ1-6	once	CASSWDSKNSPLHF	TGTGCCAGCAGCTGGGACAGCAAAAATTCACCCCTCCACTTT
.	TRBV23-1	TRBJ1-5	.	CASINGDCQPQHF	TGCGCCAGCATCAACGGGGACTGTCAGCCCCAGCATTTT
TRBD1	TRBV2	TRBJ1-1	.	CASSNDRVGSTEAFF	TGTGCCAGCAGTAATGACAGGGTCGGTAGCACTGAAGCTTTCTTT
TRBD1	TRBV5-4	TRBJ1-1	.	CASSLVQGVNTEAFF	TGTGCCAGCAGCTTGGTCCAGGGGGTGAACACTGAAGCTTTCTTT
.	TRBV12-3/TRBV12-4	TRBJ1-1	.	CASSAVRGGEAFF	TGTGCCAGCAGCGCTGTACGGGGCGGTGAAGCTTTCTTT
TRBD2	TRBV30	TRBJ2-4	.	CAWSPLAGGNIQYF	TGTGCCTGGAGTCCACTAGCGGGCGGAAACATTCAGTACTTC
.	TRBV2	TRBJ1-5	few	CASSLAFSNQPQHF	TGTGCCAGCAGTTTGGCCTTTAGCAATCAGCCCCAGCATTTT
.	TRBV6-5	TRBJ1-2	.	CASSSIGYGYTF	TGTGCCAGCAGCTCAATAGGATATGGCTACACCTTC
TRBD1	TRBV2	TRBJ2-7	.	CASSSRRAGGFLEQYF	TGTGCCAGCAGCTCACGGAGGGCAGGGGGCTTCCTCGAGCAGTACTTC
TRBD1	TRBV18	TRBJ1-2	.	CASSPMTGDYGYTF	TGTGCCAGCTCACCAATGACAGGGGACTATGGCTACACCTTC
TRBD1	TRBV2	TRBJ1-5	.	CASSEGTGGQPQHF	TGTGCCAGCAGTGAAGGGACAGGAGGTCAGCCCCAGCATTTT
TRBD1	TRBV2	TRBJ1-1	.	CASSGGRQGKNTEAFF	TGTGCCAGCAGTGGAGGGAGACAGGGGAAGAACACTGAAGCTTTCTTT
TRBD2	TRBV7-2	TRBJ2-1	.	CASSLTATSVSYNEQFF	TGTGCCAGCAGCTTAACGGCTACTAGCGTATCCTACAATGAGCAGTTCTTC
TRBD1	TRBV11-2	TRBJ1-4	.	CASSLAEGAGEKLFF	TGTGCCAGCAGCTTAGCAGAGGGGGCTGGGGAAAAACTGTTTTTT
.	TRBV7-8	TRBJ2-7	.	CASSLYRASNYEQYF	TGTGCCAGCAGCTTATATCGGGCCAGCAATTACGAGCAGTACTTC
TRBD1	TRBV19	TRBJ1-2	.	CASTGDRGGYGYTF	TGTGCCAGTACCGGCGACAGGGGGGGCTATGGCTACACCTTC
TRBD1	TRBV18	TRBJ1-3	.	CASSPRLVQGAQPFSGNTIYF	TGTGCCAGCTCACCACGTTTAGTTCAGGGGGCTCAGCCTTTCTCTGGAAACACCATATATTTT
.	TRBV7-8	TRBJ1-2	few	CASSSLWTDYGYTF	TGTGCCAGCAGCTCTTTATGGACCGACTATGGCTACACCTTC
.	TRBV4-1	TRBJ1-4	once	CASSQDRNLPQKLFF	TGCGCCAGCAGCCAAGATCGAAACCTCCCCCAAAAACTGTTTTTT
TRBD1	TRBV6-2/TRBV6-3	TRBJ1-2	.	CASSGQGIGYGYTF	TGTGCCAGCAGCGGACAGGGGATTGGCTATGGCTACACCTTC
.	TRBV14	TRBJ2-3	once	CASSDQGHTDTQYF	TGTGCCAGCAGCGACCAGGGCCACACAGATACGCAGTATTTT
.	TRBV4-2	TRBJ1-3	.	CASSQERGRGAGNTIYF	TGTGCCAGCAGCCAAGAACGTGGTCGGGGGGCTGGAAACACCATATATTTT
TRBD1	TRBV3-1/TRBV3-2	TRBJ1-4	few	CASSQEDRGREKLFF	TGTGCCAGCAGCCAGGAGGACAGGGGTAGGGAAAAACTGTTTTTT
.	TRBV27	TRBJ2-1	once	CASSSTTHGLYNEQFF	TGTGCCAGCAGTTCGACCACCCATGGGTTGTACAATGAGCAGTTCTTC
.	TRBV2	TRBJ1-5	.	CASSGGLNNQPQHF	TGTGCCAGCAGTGGGGGACTGAACAATCAGCCCCAGCATTTT
.	TRBV7-9	TRBJ2-7	.	CASSRGDRGYEQYF	TGTGCCAGCAGCCGCGGGGACAGAGGCTACGAGCAGTACTTC
.	TRBV28	TRBJ1-5	once	CASSAAGSSNQPQHF	TGTGCCAGCAGTGCGGCAGGGAGTAGCAATCAGCCCCAGCATTTT
.	TRBV3-1/TRBV3-2	TRBJ2-2	.	CASSRVQGAGELFF	TGTGCCAGCAGCCGGGTCCAGGGCGCCGGGGAGCTGTTTTTT
TRBD2	TRBV12-3/TRBV12-4	TRBJ2-4	.	CASTGGGVIQYF	TGTGCCAGCACGGGCGGGGGTGTCATTCAGTACTTC
.	TRBV7-9	TRBJ1-1	.	CASSLVGVAEAFF	TGTGCCAGCAGCTTAGTGGGGGTGGCTGAAGCTTTCTTT
.	TRBV6-5	TRBJ2-1	.	CASSYSPAHEQFF	TGTGCCAGCAGTTACTCCCCAGCCCACGAGCAGTTCTTC